This T cell receptor (beta chain) comes out of a study of early stage breast cancer tumors. Study details: Eight ER+/PR+/HER2- tumors were invasive ductal; a few were invasive lobular.

Using immunoSEQ multiplex PCR, the repertoire was profiled, and TCRdb retains in-frame clones only, with some absent. Here the sample spans around 31,000 clones, roughly 80% being singletons. Tumor samples used roughly 17-55 mg of diced tissue. The study's findings and limits: Commonly generated sequences made up most enriched TCRB sequences shared between patients.

Regarding this clone: Its cognate antigen is unknown.

The sequenced sample was breast tumor tissue. The sequence came from a person aged 30-39 years with breast cancer.

The CDR3 here is CASSFIGEWNYEQYF. CDR3 nucleotides: TGTGCCAGCAGTTTTATAGGGGAGTGGAACTACGAGCAGTACTTC. This sequence joins TRBV27 and TRBJ2-7; either TRBD1 or TRBD2 may supply D (5 bases each). The V end was cut by 3 bases, the J end by 3 bases, with 15 bases between. Germline lookup yields CDR1 MNHEY and CDR2 SMNVEV (reference sequence). This CDR3 is built from 15 residues.